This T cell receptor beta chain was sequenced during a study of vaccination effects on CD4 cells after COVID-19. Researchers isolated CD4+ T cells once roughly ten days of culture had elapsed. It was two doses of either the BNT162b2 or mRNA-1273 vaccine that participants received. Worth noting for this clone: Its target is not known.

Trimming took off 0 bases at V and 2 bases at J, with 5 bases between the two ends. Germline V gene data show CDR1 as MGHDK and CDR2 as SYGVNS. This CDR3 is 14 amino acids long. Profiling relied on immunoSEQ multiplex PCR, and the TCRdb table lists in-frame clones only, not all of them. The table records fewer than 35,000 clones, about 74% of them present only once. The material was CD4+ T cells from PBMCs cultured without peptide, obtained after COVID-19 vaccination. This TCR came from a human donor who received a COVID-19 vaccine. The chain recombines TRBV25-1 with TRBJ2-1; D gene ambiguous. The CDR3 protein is CASSEYRPYNEQFF. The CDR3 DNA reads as TGTGCCAGCAGTGAATATAGACCCTACAATGAGCAGTTCTTC.